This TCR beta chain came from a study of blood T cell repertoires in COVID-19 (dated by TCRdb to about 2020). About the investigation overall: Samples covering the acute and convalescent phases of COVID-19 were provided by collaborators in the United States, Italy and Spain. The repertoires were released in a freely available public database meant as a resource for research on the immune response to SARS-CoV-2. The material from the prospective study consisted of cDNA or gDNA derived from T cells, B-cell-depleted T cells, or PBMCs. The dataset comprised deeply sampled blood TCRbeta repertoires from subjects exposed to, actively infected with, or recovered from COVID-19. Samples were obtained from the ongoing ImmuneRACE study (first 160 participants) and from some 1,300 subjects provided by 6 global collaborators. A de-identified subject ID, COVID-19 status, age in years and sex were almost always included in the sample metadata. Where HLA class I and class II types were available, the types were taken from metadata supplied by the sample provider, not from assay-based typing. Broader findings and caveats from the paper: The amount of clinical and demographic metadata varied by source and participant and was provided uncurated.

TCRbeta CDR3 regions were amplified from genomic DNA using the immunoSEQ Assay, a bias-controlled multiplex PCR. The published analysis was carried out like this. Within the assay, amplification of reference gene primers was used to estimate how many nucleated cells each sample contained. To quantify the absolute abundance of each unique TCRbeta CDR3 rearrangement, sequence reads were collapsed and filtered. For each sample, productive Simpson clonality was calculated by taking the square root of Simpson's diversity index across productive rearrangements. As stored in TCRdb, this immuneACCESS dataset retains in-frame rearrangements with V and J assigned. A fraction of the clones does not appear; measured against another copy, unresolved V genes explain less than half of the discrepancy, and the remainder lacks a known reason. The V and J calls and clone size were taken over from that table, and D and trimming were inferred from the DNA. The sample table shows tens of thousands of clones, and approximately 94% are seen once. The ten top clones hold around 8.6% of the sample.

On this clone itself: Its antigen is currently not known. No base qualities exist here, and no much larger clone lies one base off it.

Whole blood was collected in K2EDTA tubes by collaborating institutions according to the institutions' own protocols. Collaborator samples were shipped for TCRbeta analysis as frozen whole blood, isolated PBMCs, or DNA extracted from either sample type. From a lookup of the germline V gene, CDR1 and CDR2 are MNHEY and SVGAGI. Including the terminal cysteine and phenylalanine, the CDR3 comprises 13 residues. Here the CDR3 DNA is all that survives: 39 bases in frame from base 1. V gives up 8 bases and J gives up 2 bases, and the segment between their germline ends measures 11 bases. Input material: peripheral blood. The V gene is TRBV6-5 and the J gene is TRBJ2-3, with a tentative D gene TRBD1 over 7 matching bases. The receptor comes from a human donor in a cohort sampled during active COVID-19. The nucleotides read TGTGCCAGCCAGGGGGGTTTCACAGATACGCAGTATTTT. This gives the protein CASQGGFTDTQYF.